This T cell receptor (beta chain) was identified during a study of shared clonotypes between healthy human individuals. In the case of this clone: Antigen unknown.

Germline CDR1 MNHEY, CDR2 SMNVEV (reference sequence). The CDR3 extends over 14 amino acids. The ends lost 2 bases at V and 8 bases at J; junction bases unmatched: 3. Study-wide results and caveats: Non-shared clonotypes displayed generation probabilities falling below those of clonotypes present in all four donors. Naive subsets typically showed greater estimated richness than memory subsets.

Sequencing used immunoSEQ multiplex PCR; TCRdb keeps in-frame clones, though not all of them. This sample has around 650,000 clones, with around 96% found just once. The naive CD8 fraction comprised CD45RO-negative cells positively selected for CCR7 and excluded terminally differentiated effector memory CD45RA+ cells. The J gene is TRBJ2-1, the V gene TRBV27; 10 bases agree with TRBD1. The sequencing sample was made of naive CD8+ T cells sorted from blood. The TCR originated in a young woman in good health. CDR3 bases: TGTGCCAGCAGTTTAGGGGACAGGGGATATGAGCAGTTCTTC. Translating gives CASSLGDRGYEQFF.